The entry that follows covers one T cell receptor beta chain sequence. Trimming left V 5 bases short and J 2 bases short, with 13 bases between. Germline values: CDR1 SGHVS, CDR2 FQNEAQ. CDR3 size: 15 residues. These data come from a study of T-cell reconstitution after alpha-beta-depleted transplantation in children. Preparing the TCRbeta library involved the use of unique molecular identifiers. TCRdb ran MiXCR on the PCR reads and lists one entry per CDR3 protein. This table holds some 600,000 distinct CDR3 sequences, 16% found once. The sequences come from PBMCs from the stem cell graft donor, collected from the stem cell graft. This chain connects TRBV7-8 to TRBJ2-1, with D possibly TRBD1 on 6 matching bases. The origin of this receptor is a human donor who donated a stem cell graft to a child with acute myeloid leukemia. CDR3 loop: CASSTLWDTYNEQFF. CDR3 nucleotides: TGTGCCAGCAGCACCCTTTGGGACACCTACAATGAGCAGTTCTTC. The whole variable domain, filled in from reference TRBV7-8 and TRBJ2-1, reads GAGVSQSPRYKVAKRGQDVALRCDPISGHVSLFWYQQALGQGPEFLTYFQNEAQLDKSGLPSDRFFAERPEGSVSTLKIQRTQQEDSAVYLCASSTLWDTYNEQFFGPGTRLTVL.